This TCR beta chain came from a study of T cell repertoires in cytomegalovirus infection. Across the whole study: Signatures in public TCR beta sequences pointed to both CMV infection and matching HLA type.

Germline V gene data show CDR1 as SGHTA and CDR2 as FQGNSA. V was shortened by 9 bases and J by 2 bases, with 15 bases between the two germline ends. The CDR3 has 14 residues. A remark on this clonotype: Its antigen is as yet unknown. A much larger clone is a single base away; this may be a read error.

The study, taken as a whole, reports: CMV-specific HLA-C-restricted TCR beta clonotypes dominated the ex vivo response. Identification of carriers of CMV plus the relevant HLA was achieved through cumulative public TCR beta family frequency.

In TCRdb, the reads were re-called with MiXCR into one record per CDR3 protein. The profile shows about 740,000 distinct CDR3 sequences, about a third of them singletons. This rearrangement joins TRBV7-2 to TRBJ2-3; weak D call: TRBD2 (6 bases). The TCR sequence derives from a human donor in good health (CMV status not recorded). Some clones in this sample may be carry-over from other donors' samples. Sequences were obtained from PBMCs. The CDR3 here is CASLGDLNTDTQYF. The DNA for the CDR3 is TGTGCCAGTTTGGGGGACTTAAACACAGATACGCAGTATTTT.